The 17 T cell receptor beta chains reported below all come from one sample, sequenced in a study of T cell responses to AZD1222 COVID-19 vaccine (dated by TCRdb to the early 2020s). The label giving this sample's time point can be read as: baseline before first vaccination. Libraries were constructed by the immunoSEQ multiplex PCR assay. This is the immuneACCESS table as TCRdb keeps it, with only in-frame sequences that have V and J called. A part of the clones is gone; compared with another copy, unresolved V genes explain less than half, and the rest is unexplained. In all, the sample holds 130,000 to 150,000 clones, and roughly nine tenths of those were seen once. The ten largest make up under 2% of the sample. The sample was peripheral blood, taken on day 0 of AZD1222 vaccination. These TCRs come from an adult in good health.

This chain links TRBV3-1 (or the pseudogene TRBV3-2) with TRBJ1-5, with no clear D. CDR1 and CDR2 from the germline V gene are LGHDT and YNNKEL (reference sequence). V was clipped by 0 bases and J by 4 bases, with 19 bases between them. The CDR3 sequence is 18 residues long. The CDR3 protein is CASSQDRRFRERNQPQHF. The CDR3 DNA is TGTGCCAGCAGCCAAGATCGGAGGTTCCGTGAGAGGAATCAGCCCCAGCATTTT.

The J gene is TRBJ2-5, the V gene TRBV7-2, with D perhaps given as TRBD1 or TRBD2 (5 bases each). Germline V CDR1 and CDR2: SGHTA, FQGNSA. V was shortened by 5 bases and J by 5 bases, with 21 bases between the two germline ends. The CDR3 sequence is 16 residues long. As DNA, the CDR3 is TGTGCCAGCAGCCAGCGGTTCCGCAGGGTTGAGGAGACCCAGTACTTC. The encoded protein is CASSQRFRRVEETQYF.

The gene calls are TRBV7-6 and TRBJ2-1; D ambiguous. Trimming took 3 bases from V and 7 from J, leaving 13 bases between them. The CDR3 has 14 amino acids. From germline, CDR1 is SGHVS and CDR2 FNYEAQ. CDR3 coding DNA: TGTGCCAGCAGCTTGCGGCCGTACGGGAATGAGCAGTTCTTC. Encoded protein: CASSLRPYGNEQFF.

V gene TRBV2 combines with J gene TRBJ1-2; TRBD1 agrees at 7 bases. Germline trimming cut 0 bases from V and 2 bases from J; bases unmatched to any gene: 6. The germline CDR1 and CDR2 sequences are SNHLY and FYNNEI. The CDR3 covers 16 residues. CDR3: CASSEAGDSPNYGYTF. CDR3 DNA sequence: TGTGCCAGCAGTGAAGCCGGGGACAGTCCGAACTATGGCTACACCTTC.

V is TRBV7-2 and J is TRBJ2-7; D gene unclear. Germline CDR1 reads SGHTA; CDR2 reads FQGNSA. The CDR3 spans 15 residues. Trimming stripped 4 bases from V and 3 bases from J, with 16 bases between. The CDR3 DNA reads as TGTGCCAGCAGCTATTCGACCGGGTTGGGCTACGAGCAGTACTTC. Its translation is CASSYSTGLGYEQYF. Combining the CDR3 with reference TRBV7-2 and TRBJ2-7 gives the whole variable domain GAGVSQSPSNKVTEKGKDVELRCDPISGHTALYWYRQSLGQGLEFLIYFQGNSAPDKSGLPSDRFSAERTGGSVSTLTIQRTQQEDSAVYLCASSYSTGLGYEQYFGPGTRLTVT.

This clone came up once. V gene TRBV5-6 combines with J gene TRBJ2-1; 10 nucleotides agree with TRBD1. V lost 2 bases to trimming and J lost 6 bases; unmatched junction nucleotides: 8. Germline CDR1 and CDR2: SGHDT and YYEEEE. The CDR3 is made up of 16 amino acids. This CDR3 is CASSFSTGGAFNEQFF. CDR3 nucleotides: TGTGCCAGCAGCTTTTCGACAGGGGGCGCGTTCAATGAGCAGTTCTTC.

CDR3 in DNA: TGTGCCAGCACTAGCGGGGGGGCAAATACGCAGTATTTT. Encoded protein: CASTSGGANTQYF. This sequence joins TRBV7-2 and TRBJ2-3; 12 bases fit TRBD2. Germline V CDR1 and CDR2: SGHTA, FQGNSA. The V gene end was trimmed by 7 bases and the J gene end by 7 bases; junction bases not matched to a gene: 3. CDR3 length: 13 residues.

This chain connects TRBV6-5 to TRBJ1-1; D is uncertain. The V gene's germline CDR1 is MNHEY and CDR2 SVGAGI. V was cut by 8 bases and J by 3 bases, with 7 bases left in between. The CDR3 covers 11 residues. The CDR3 DNA follows: TGTGCCAGCTCAAGGTACACTGAAGCTTTCTTT. This gives the protein CASSRYTEAFF.

The chain links TRBV7-2 to TRBJ2-2, with D hard to call. Germline CDR1 SGHTA, CDR2 FQGNSA. Trimming shortened V by 5 bases and J by 7 bases, and 17 bases separated the two germline ends. The CDR3 contains 15 residues. The CDR3 protein is CASSPGLSSSGELFF. CDR3 nucleotides: TGTGCCAGCAGCCCGGGTTTGAGCTCCAGCGGGGAGCTGTTTTTT.

The genes are TRBV19 and TRBJ1-1; 8 positions agree with TRBD1. J lost 4 bases, V lost 5 bases, and 6 bases had no gene match. Germline V CDR1 and CDR2: LNHDA, SQIVND (reference sequence). The CDR3 length is 14 residues. CDR3 loop: CASSARQGATEAFF. As DNA, the CDR3 is TGTGCCAGTAGTGCTCGGCAGGGGGCCACTGAAGCTTTCTTT. Looking up the rest from reference TRBV19 and TRBJ1-1 gives the full variable domain: DGGITQSPKYLFRKEGQNVTLSCEQNLNHDAMYWYRQDPGQGLRLIYYSQIVNDFQKGDIAEGYSVSREKKESFPLTVTSAQKNPTAFYLCASSARQGATEAFFGQGTRLTVV.

The chain combines TRBV2 with TRBJ2-3; D is possibly TRBD1 (6 bases). Germline CDR1 and CDR2: SNHLY and FYNNEI. This CDR3 is 16 amino acids long. The germline V and J ends were trimmed by 8 bases and 3 bases, with 21 bases remaining between them. The DNA for the CDR3 is TGTGCCAGCGAAAGGGGATTAAGACAGGATACAGATACGCAGTATTTT. The encoded protein is CASERGLRQDTDTQYF.

The V gene is TRBV30, the J gene TRBJ2-1; unclear D gene. Germline assignment: CDR1 GTSNPN and CDR2 SVGIG (reference sequence). The CDR3 is 12 amino acids. The ends were cut back, 0 bases at V and 4 bases at J, with 4 bases in the middle. This CDR3 is CAWSVGYNEQFF. CDR3 DNA: TGTGCCTGGAGTGTAGGTTACAATGAGCAGTTCTTC.

CDR3 in amino acids: CASRPGHTNTEAFF. For the CDR3, the DNA is TGTGCCAGCAGGCCGGGACACACGAACACTGAAGCTTTCTTT. V gene TRBV6-4 combines with J gene TRBJ1-1; D is perhaps TRBD1 (6 bases). Germline loops: CDR1 MRHNA, CDR2 SNTAGT. V dropped 6 bases and J dropped 1 base, with 12 bases sitting between them. The CDR3 totals 14 residues.

The chain combines TRBV4-1 with TRBJ1-5, with D tentatively TRBD1 (6 bases). This CDR3 is 15 amino acids long. Trimming removed 6 bases at V and 5 bases at J, with 17 bases between. The germline V gene encodes CDR1 MGHRA and CDR2 YSYEKL. The CDR3 region has the DNA TGCGCCAGCAGTCCCAAGGTGGACAGTTATCAGCCCCAGCATTTT. Translating it yields CASSPKVDSYQPQHF.

The chain is built from TRBV9 and TRBJ2-7; 11 bases fit TRBD1. This CDR3 comprises 16 residues. In germline, CDR1 is SGDLS, CDR2 YYNGEE. The ends lost 0 bases at V and 4 bases at J; junction bases unmatched: 6. CDR3 protein: CASSVGEGQGAYEQYF. The CDR3 DNA sequence: TGTGCCAGCAGCGTAGGTGAAGGACAGGGGGCGTACGAGCAGTACTTC. Full variable domain (outside the CDR3, taken from reference TRBV9 and TRBJ2-7): DSGVTQTPKHLITATGQRVTLRCSPRSGDLSVYWYQQSLDQGLQFLIQYYNGEERAKGNILERFSAQQFPDLHSELNLSSLELGDSALYFCASSVGEGQGAYEQYFGPGTRLTVT.

This CDR3 reads CASSADRGNTGELFF. The DNA for the CDR3 is TGTGCCAGCAGCGCCGACAGGGGGAACACCGGGGAGCTGTTTTTT. This chain links TRBV6-5 with TRBJ2-2, with 8 bases aligning to TRBD1. V shed 6 bases and J 1 base; nucleotides not matched to a gene: 4. This CDR3 is 15 amino acids long. Germline CDR1 MNHEY, CDR2 SVGAGI.

This sequence joins TRBV3-1 (or the pseudogene TRBV3-2) and TRBJ2-7; 7 bases are a match to TRBD1. The CDR3 consists of 13 residues. J lost 6 bases, V lost 4 bases, and 6 bases had no gene match. Germline V gene sequence: CDR1 LGHDT, CDR2 YNNKEL (reference sequence). The CDR3 spells CASSPQTGFEQYF. CDR3 DNA sequence: TGTGCCAGCAGCCCGCAGACAGGGTTCGAGCAGTACTTC.